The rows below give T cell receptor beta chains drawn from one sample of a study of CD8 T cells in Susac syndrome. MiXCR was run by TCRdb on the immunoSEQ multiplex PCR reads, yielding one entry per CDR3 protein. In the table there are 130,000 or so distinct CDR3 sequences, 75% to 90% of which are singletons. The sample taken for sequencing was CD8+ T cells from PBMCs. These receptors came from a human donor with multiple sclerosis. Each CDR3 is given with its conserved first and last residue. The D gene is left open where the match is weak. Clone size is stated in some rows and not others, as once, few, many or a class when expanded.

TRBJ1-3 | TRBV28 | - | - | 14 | TGTGCCAGCTATAAATTCTCCTCTGGAAACACCATATATTTT | CASYKFSSGNTIYF
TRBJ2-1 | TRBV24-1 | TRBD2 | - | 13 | TGTGCCACCAGTGATTTTGGCGGGGGTGAGCAGTTCTTC | CATSDFGGGEQFF
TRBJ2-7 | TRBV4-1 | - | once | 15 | TGCGCCAGCAGCCTCATGGGGGAGGGGGCCCACGAGCAGTACTTC | CASSLMGEGAHEQYF
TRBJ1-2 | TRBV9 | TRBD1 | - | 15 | TGTGCCAGCAGCGAGACAGGGGACACTTACTATGGCTACACCTTC | CASSETGDTYYGYTF
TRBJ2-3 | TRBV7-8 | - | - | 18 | TGTGCCAGCAGCGCGCTACTTATAACGACGATCAGCACAGATACGCAGTATTTT | CASSALLITTISTDTQYF
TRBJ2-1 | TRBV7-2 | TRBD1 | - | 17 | TGTGCCAGCAGCGGATTCTCCGGGACAGCTTTCTACAATGAGCAGTTCTTC | CASSGFSGTAFYNEQFF
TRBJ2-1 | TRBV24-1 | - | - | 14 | TGTGCCACCAGTGACGTTAGGGCCTACAATGAGCAGTTCTTC | CATSDVRAYNEQFF
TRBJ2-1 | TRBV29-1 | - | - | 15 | TGCAGCGTTGATGGGGTAAATAAGGTTTACAATGAGCAGTTCTTC | CSVDGVNKVYNEQFF
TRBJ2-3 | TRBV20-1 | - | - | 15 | TGCAGTGCTAGAGAGCGGTCCCAACGCACAGATACGCAGTATTTT | CSARERSQRTDTQYF
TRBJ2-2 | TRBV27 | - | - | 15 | TGTGCCAGCCGAGGGCAAAATTCTCGCACCGGGGAGCTGTTTTTT | CASRGQNSRTGELFF
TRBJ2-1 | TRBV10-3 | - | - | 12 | TGTGCCATCAGTGATCTGGGAGGTGAGCAGTTCTTC | CAISDLGGEQFF
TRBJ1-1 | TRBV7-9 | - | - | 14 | TGTGCCAGCAGCTTACAAGGGGTTCGAACTGAAGCTTTCTTT | CASSLQGVRTEAFF
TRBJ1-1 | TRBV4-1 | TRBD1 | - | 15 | TGCGCCAGCAGCCTCAGGGGGAGCTTAAACACTGAAGCTTTCTTT | CASSLRGSLNTEAFF
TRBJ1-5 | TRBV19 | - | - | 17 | TGTGCCAGTAGTATCTTCTCCGGGGTTACGCCCAATCAGCCCCAGCATTTT | CASSIFSGVTPNQPQHF
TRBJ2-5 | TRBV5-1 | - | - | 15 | TGCGCCAGCAGCTTGCTTGGGCATACAGAAGAGACCCAGTACTTC | CASSLLGHTEETQYF
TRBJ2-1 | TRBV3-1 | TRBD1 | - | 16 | TGTGCCAGCAGCCAAGAGGGACAGGGGTCCTACAATGAGCAGTTCTTC | CASSQEGQGSYNEQFF
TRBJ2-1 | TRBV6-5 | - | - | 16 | TGTGCCAGCAGTTACTCCTACTTTAAATTTGGCAATGAGCAGTTCTTC | CASSYSYFKFGNEQFF
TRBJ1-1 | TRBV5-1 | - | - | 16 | TGCGCCAGCAGCTTGGAGTTAATGGGGGGAGACACTGAAGCTTTCTTT | CASSLELMGGDTEAFF
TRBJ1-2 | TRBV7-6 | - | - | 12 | TGTGCCAGCAGCTTAGTGGGGATTGGCTACACCTTC | CASSLVGIGYTF
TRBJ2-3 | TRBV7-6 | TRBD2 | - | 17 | TGTGCCAGCAGCTTAGATATTTCGGGAGGGCCCACAGATACGCAGTATTTT | CASSLDISGGPTDTQYF
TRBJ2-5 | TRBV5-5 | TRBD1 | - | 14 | TGTGCCAGCAGCTTCGGACAGGTCCAAGAGACCCAGTACTTC | CASSFGQVQETQYF
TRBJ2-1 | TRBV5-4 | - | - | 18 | TGTGCCAGCAGCCGGGGAGTGGGGCCTTTGAGCTCCTACAATGAGCAGTTCTTC | CASSRGVGPLSSYNEQFF
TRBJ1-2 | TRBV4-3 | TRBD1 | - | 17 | TGCGCCAGCAGCCAAGGTCTCGGGGACAGGGCCCTCTATGGCTACACCTTC | CASSQGLGDRALYGYTF
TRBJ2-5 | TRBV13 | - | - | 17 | TGTGCCAGCAGCACGGCGGGACACAATATCAGGGAAGAGACCCAGTACTTC | CASSTAGHNIREETQYF
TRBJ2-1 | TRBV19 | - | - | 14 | TGTGCCAGTAGTCCAGCGACTAGTTCCAATGAGCAGTTCTTC | CASSPATSSNEQFF
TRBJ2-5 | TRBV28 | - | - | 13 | TGTGCCAGCAGTCCCCCCAGTAGCCAGACCCAGTACTTC | CASSPPSSQTQYF
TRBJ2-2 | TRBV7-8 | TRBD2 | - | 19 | TGTGCCAGCATCCTCGGCGGGGGGACTAGCGGGACCAACACCGGGGAGCTGGTTTTT | CASILGGGTSGTNTGELVF
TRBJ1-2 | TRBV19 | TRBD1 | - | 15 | TGTGCCAGTAGTATAGACGGGACAGGCTTCTCCAGCTACACCTTC | CASSIDGTGFSSYTF
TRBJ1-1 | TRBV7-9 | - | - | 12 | TGTGCCAGCAGCTCAGTGAACTCTGAAGCTTTCTTT | CASSSVNSEAFF
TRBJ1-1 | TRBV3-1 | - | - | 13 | TGTGCCAGCAGCCACTCCATGAACACTGAAGCTTTCTTT | CASSHSMNTEAFF
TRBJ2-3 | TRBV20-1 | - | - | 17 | TGCAGTGCGGAAAACACTGACAGGCCCGGGGGCACAGATACGCAGTATTTT | CSAENTDRPGGTDTQYF
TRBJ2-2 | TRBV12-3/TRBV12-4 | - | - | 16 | TGTGCCAGCAGTTTGCCTCCGGGACTCGGGACCGGGGAGCTGTTTTTT | CASSLPPGLGTGELFF
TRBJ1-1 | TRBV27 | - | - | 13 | TGTGCCAGCTGCAAGACTGGGAACACTGAAGCTTTCTTT | CASCKTGNTEAFF
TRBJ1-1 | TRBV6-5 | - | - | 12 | TGTGCCAGCAGTTACAGGGGTGCTGAAGCTTTCTTT | CASSYRGAEAFF
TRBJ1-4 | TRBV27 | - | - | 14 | TGTGCCAGCAGCATACGGCTGGGGGGCGAAAAACTGTTTTTT | CASSIRLGGEKLFF
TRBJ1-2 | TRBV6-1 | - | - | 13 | TGTGCCAGCAGTGAGGGACTCGGAAAGGGCTACACCTTC | CASSEGLGKGYTF
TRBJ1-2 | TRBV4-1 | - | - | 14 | TGCGCCAGCAGCCAAGATGGGATTAACTATGGCTACACCTTC | CASSQDGINYGYTF
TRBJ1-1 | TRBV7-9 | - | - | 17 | TGTGCCAGCAGCTTAGCCTTTGTTGGGGTAATGGACACTGAAGCTTTCTTT | CASSLAFVGVMDTEAFF
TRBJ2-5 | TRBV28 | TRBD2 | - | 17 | TGTGCCAGCAGTTTTTGGACTAGCGGGGAACGGTCGGAGACCCAGTACTTC | CASSFWTSGERSETQYF
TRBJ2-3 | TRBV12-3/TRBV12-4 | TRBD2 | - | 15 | TGTGCCAGCAGTTCCCCACTAGCGGGAGTAGATACGCAGTATTTT | CASSSPLAGVDTQYF
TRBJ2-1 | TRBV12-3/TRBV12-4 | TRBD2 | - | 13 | TGTGCCAGCGGACTAGCGGGGGGGCATGAGCAGTTCTTC | CASGLAGGHEQFF
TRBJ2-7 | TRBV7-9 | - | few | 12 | TGTGCCAGCAGCTCCGGGACCTACGAGCAGTACTTC | CASSSGTYEQYF
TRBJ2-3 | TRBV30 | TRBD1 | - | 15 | TGTGCCTGGTGGAACAGGGGGCGCATAAAAGATACGCAGTATTTT | CAWWNRGRIKDTQYF
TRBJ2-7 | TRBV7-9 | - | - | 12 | TGTGCCAGCAGCTTAGGGGTGGAGGAGCAGTACTTC | CASSLGVEEQYF